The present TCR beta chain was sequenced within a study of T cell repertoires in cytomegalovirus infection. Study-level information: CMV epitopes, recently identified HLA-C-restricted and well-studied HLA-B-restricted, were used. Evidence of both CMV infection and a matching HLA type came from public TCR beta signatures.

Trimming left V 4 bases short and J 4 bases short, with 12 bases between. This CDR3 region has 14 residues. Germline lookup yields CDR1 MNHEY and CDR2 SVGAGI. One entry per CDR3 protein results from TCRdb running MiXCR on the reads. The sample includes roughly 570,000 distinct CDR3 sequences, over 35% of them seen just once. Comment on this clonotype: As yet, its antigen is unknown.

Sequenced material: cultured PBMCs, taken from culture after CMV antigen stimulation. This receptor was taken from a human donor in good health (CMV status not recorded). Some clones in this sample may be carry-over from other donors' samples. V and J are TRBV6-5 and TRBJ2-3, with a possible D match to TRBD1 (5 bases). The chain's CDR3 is CASSSKGSADTQYF. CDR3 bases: TGTGCCAGCAGTTCGAAGGGGTCGGCAGATACGCAGTATTTT.